Each of the 25 T cell receptor beta chains below was sequenced from the same sample in a study of CD8 T cells in Susac syndrome (dated by TCRdb to between 2018 and 2021). Libraries came from the immunoSEQ multiplex PCR assay. RNA was extracted using the RNeasy kit, and about 0.5 to 1 ug of the RNA was reverse transcribed with random hexamers. TCRdb itself trimmed the public reads at Q25 with fastp, ran MiXCR and retained productive beta chains. Entries that share a CDR3 protein sequence are merged under the most common genes and DNA. The sample table contains some 150,000 distinct CDR3 sequences; only one count was recorded for over 95% of them. 0.15% of the sample is held by the ten biggest clonotypes. Specimen: CD8+ T cells from PBMCs. The receptors here all came from a human donor with multiple sclerosis.

This sequence joins TRBV6-5 and TRBJ2-2; unclear D gene. Germline V lookup: CDR1 MNHEY, CDR2 SVGAGI. CDR3 size: 13 residues. Deletions cut 5 bases from V and 6 bases from J, with 10 bases between. The DNA for the CDR3 is TGTGCCAGCAGTCCCTCGGCCTCCGGGGAGCTGTTTTTT. It codes for CASSPSASGELFF.

V is TRBV15 and J is TRBJ2-7, with D possibly TRBD2 on 5 matching bases. V gave up 0 bases and J gave up 2 bases, with 11 bases separating them. Per germline, CDR1 LNHNV and CDR2 YYDKDF (reference sequence). This CDR3 region has 15 residues. The CDR3 protein is CATSRDRGLTYEQYF. The CDR3 DNA reads as TGTGCCACCAGCAGAGACCGGGGTCTGACCTACGAGCAGTACTTC.

The chain has TRBV20-1 and TRBJ1-6, with a tentative D call TRBD1 (5 bases). CDR3 length: 17 residues. In germline, CDR1 is DFQATT, CDR2 SNEGSKA (reference sequence). V lost 0 bases and J lost 4, with 16 bases in between. CDR3 coding DNA: TGCAGTGCTAGAGATCGGCAGGGAGAAAGGTATAATTCACCCCTCCACTTT. It encodes CSARDRQGERYNSPLHF.

For the CDR3, the DNA is TGTGCCAGCAGTGCCGGAGCACCGGCGCGTGGAAACACCATATATTTT. Encoded protein: CASSAGAPARGNTIYF. The rearrangement links TRBV27 to TRBJ1-3, with D hard to call. V lost 5 bases, J lost 3 bases, and 17 bases lay in between. Germline assignment: CDR1 MNHEY and CDR2 SMNVEV (reference sequence). This CDR3 has 16 residues.

The J gene is TRBJ2-1, the V gene TRBV2, with unresolved D. The CDR3 length is 13 residues. Trimming removed 5 bases at V and 7 bases at J, with 12 bases between. CDR1 and CDR2 from the germline V gene are SNHLY and FYNNEI. CDR3 in amino acids: CASSSGQTNEQFF. The DNA for the CDR3 is TGTGCCAGCAGTTCTGGGCAGACAAATGAGCAGTTCTTC.

This clonotype has only one observation. The rearrangement links TRBV4-1 to TRBJ2-1; D uncertain. Deletions cut 1 base from V and 5 bases from J, with 12 bases between. The CDR3 totals 15 residues. Germline V lookup: CDR1 MGHRA, CDR2 YSYEKL. For the CDR3, the DNA is TGCGCCAGCAGCCAAGGACTGCACAAGGACAATGAGCAGTTCTTC. Amino acids: CASSQGLHKDNEQFF.

This chain links TRBV25-1 with TRBJ2-3; the D is unclear. V lost 2 bases and J 4 bases, leaving 13 bases between the germline ends. The CDR3 loop spans 15 amino acids. CDR1 and CDR2 from the germline V gene are MGHDK and SYGVNS. The CDR3 here is CASSERQGTSDTQYF. In nucleotides, the CDR3 is TGTGCCAGCAGTGAAAGACAAGGAACGTCAGATACGCAGTATTTT.

Written as DNA, the CDR3 is TGCAGCGCAATAGCAGAGGGCAATTGGGACAATGAGCAGTTCTTC. Its protein product is CSAIAEGNWDNEQFF. V is TRBV29-1 and J is TRBJ2-1; D might be TRBD2 (5 bases). In germline, CDR1 is SQVTM, CDR2 ANQGSEA. V dropped 7 bases and J dropped 5 bases, with 21 bases sitting between them. The CDR3 loop spans 15 amino acids.

The chain is built from TRBV20-1 and TRBJ2-1, with D perhaps matching TRBD2 (5 bases). CDR1 DFQATT and CDR2 SNEGSKA come from the germline V gene (reference sequence). This CDR3 has 14 amino acids. V lost 3 bases and J lost 6, with 15 bases in between. CDR3: CSASPSGWGNEQFF. CDR3 sequence (DNA): TGCAGTGCTAGCCCCAGCGGTTGGGGCAATGAGCAGTTCTTC.

As DNA, the CDR3 is TGTGCCAGCAGCTCGATCCAGGGGCCAAGGGGAGATACGCAGTATTTT. Translating gives CASSSIQGPRGDTQYF. The chain has TRBV11-2 and TRBJ2-3; maybe TRBD1 (6 bases). The CDR3 runs to 16 residues. Per germline, CDR1 SGHAT and CDR2 FQNNGV. V lost 4 bases, J lost 5 bases, and 19 bases lay in between.

The chain uses TRBV3-1 and TRBJ2-5; 10 nucleotides align to TRBD2. There are 15 residues in the CDR3. With 4 bases clipped from V and 1 base from J, the junction kept 3 bases outside the gene matches. Germline V gene lookup returns CDR1 LGHDT and CDR2 YNNKEL (reference sequence). The CDR3 nucleotides are TGTGCCAGCAGCCCCACTAGCGGGGCCCAAGAGACCCAGTACTTC. Its translation: CASSPTSGAQETQYF.

This clonotype was found once. The rearrangement links TRBV4-1 to TRBJ2-2; perhaps TRBD2 as D (6 bases). Trimming cost V 1 base and J 1 base, with 10 bases left between them. CDR3 size: 16 residues. Germline loops: CDR1 MGHRA, CDR2 YSYEKL. The CDR3: CASSQVGGLNTGELFF. CDR3 DNA: TGCGCCAGCAGCCAAGTGGGAGGCTTGAACACCGGGGAGCTGTTTTTT.

The rearrangement uses TRBV20-1 and TRBJ2-1, with a weak D call TRBD2 (6 bases). The germline gives CDR1 DFQATT, CDR2 SNEGSKA (reference sequence). V was clipped by 3 bases and J by 4 bases, with 10 bases between them. The CDR3 consists of 13 residues. The CDR3, as DNA: TGCAGTGCTAGGGTGGGGGGTTACAATGAGCAGTTCTTC. The encoded protein is CSARVGGYNEQFF.

The V gene is TRBV29-1, the J gene TRBJ1-1; D call uncertain. Germline V gene lookup returns CDR1 SQVTM and CDR2 ANQGSEA. CDR3 length: 10 amino acids. Trimming shortened V by 7 bases and J by 6 bases, and 9 bases separated the two germline ends. This CDR3 is CSGVESEAFF. In DNA, the CDR3 is TGCAGCGGGGTGGAATCTGAAGCTTTCTTT.

This chain uses TRBV3-1 with TRBJ2-1, with TRBD2 matching 7 bases. J gave up 3 bases and V 4 bases, and 6 bases lay outside the gene matches. Per the germline V gene, CDR1 is LGHDT and CDR2 is YNNKEL (reference sequence). The CDR3 is 15 amino acids. CDR3 region: CASSPLTGGYNEQFF. In nucleotides, the CDR3 is TGTGCCAGCAGCCCACTCACGGGGGGCTACAATGAGCAGTTCTTC.

CDR3 bases: TGCGCCAGCAGCCAAGACCCCAGCCAGGGAGGGAGCGGGGAGCTGTTTTTT. Its protein is CASSQDPSQGGSGELFF. The rearrangement joins TRBV4-1 to TRBJ2-2; 7 positions agree with TRBD2. V trimming: 0 bases; J trimming: 7 bases; junction bases outside the gene matches: 11. This CDR3 region has 17 residues. Germline V lookup: CDR1 MGHRA, CDR2 YSYEKL.

This sequence joins TRBV3-1 and TRBJ2-5; unclear D gene. CDR1 and CDR2 (germline): LGHDT, YNNKEL (reference sequence). V dropped 0 bases and J dropped 1 base, with 9 bases sitting between them. This CDR3 contains 15 residues. The CDR3: CASSQDPASQETQYF. CDR3 nucleotides: TGTGCCAGCAGCCAAGATCCTGCTAGCCAAGAGACCCAGTACTTC.

V is TRBV9 and J is TRBJ1-2; D unresolved. The CDR3 totals 13 residues. Germline V gene data show CDR1 as SGDLS and CDR2 as YYNGEE. Between the trimmed V and J ends, which lost 0 bases and 9 bases, there was a span of 12 bases. The CDR3 sequence: CASSVAKDVSYTF. The CDR3 region has the DNA TGTGCCAGCAGCGTAGCTAAGGACGTTAGCTACACCTTC.

The chain has TRBV7-9 and TRBJ2-1, with 9 bases that match TRBD1. CDR3 length: 14 residues. Germline loops: CDR1 SEHNR, CDR2 FQNEAQ (reference sequence). V trimming: 5 bases; J trimming: 10 bases; junction bases outside the gene matches: 9. The CDR3 DNA sequence: TGTGCCAGCAGCAATAGGGACAGGGTGGACGAGCAGTTCTTC. Translated, it gives CASSNRDRVDEQFF. Drawing the rest from reference TRBV7-9 and TRBJ2-1, the complete variable domain is DTGVSQNPRHKITKRGQNVTFRCDPISEHNRLYWYRQTLGQGPEFLTYFQNEAQLEKSRLLSDRFSAERPKGSFSTLEIQRTEQGDSAMYLCASSNRDRVDEQFFGPGTRLTVL.

The chain combines TRBV9 with TRBJ2-1, with 8 bases aligning to TRBD1. Trimming took 1 base from V and 4 from J; bases not matched to a gene: 7. Germline loops: CDR1 SGDLS, CDR2 YYNGEE. The CDR3 contains 16 residues. This chain's CDR3 is CASSVFGTGFYNEQFF. CDR3 nucleotides: TGTGCCAGCAGCGTATTTGGGACAGGCTTTTACAATGAGCAGTTCTTC.

The genes are TRBV20-1 and TRBJ2-3; 9 nucleotides agree with TRBD2. The CDR3 length is 14 residues. V lost 6 bases, J lost 0 bases, and 4 bases stayed unmatched. CDR1 DFQATT and CDR2 SNEGSKA come from the germline V gene (reference sequence). CDR3 nucleotide sequence: TGCAGTGCGAGTAGCGGGGGAAGCACAGATACGCAGTATTTT. Translated: CSASSGGSTDTQYF.

CDR3 in DNA: TGTGCCAGCCGGGGAGGGGGGTTGTACAATGAGCAGTTCTTC. As protein: CASRGGGLYNEQFF. The chain links TRBV11-2 to TRBJ2-1, with D tentatively TRBD2 (7 bases). Between the trimmed V and J ends, which lost 8 bases and 4 bases, there was a span of 15 bases. The germline CDR1 and CDR2 sequences are SGHAT and FQNNGV. CDR3 length: 14 residues.

The gene calls are TRBV30 and TRBJ2-3; D not resolved. Trimming removed 3 bases from V and 0 bases from J, with 7 bases in between. The CDR3 is 13 residues long. Germline V gene sequence: CDR1 GTSNPN, CDR2 SVGIG (reference sequence). The CDR3 sequence: CAWSSGSTDTQYF. DNA of the CDR3: TGTGCCTGGAGCTCGGGCAGCACAGATACGCAGTATTTT.

This clonotype was detected only once. Written as DNA, the CDR3 is TGCAGTGCTAGAGACCCAGAGCGGGACAGGGTTTTAGCTTTCTTT. Translation: CSARDPERDRVLAFF. The chain uses TRBV20-1 and TRBJ1-1, with TRBD1 matching 9 bases. The CDR3 contains 15 residues. Germline CDR1 is DFQATT and CDR2 is SNEGSKA (reference sequence). Unmatched junction bases numbered 12, after V lost 0 bases and J lost 10 bases.

This clonotype has just one count. The chain combines TRBV7-8 with TRBJ2-7, with D uncertain. The CDR3 is made up of 17 amino acids. CDR1 is SGHVS and CDR2 is FQNEAQ in the germline V gene. The germline V and J ends were trimmed by 0 bases and 0 bases, with 15 bases remaining between them. The CDR3 sequence: CASSLAFRVTFSYEQYF. CDR3 DNA: TGTGCCAGCAGCTTAGCGTTTAGGGTGACCTTCTCCTACGAGCAGTACTTC.